These 29 T cell receptor beta chains share one sample of origin, sequenced in a study of T cells in Graves' hyperthyroidism and ophthalmopathy. Amplified TCR beta CDR3 regions derived from RNA transcripts. HTBI primers were employed in a first-round RT-PCR of the TCR CDR3. MiXCR, run by TCRdb on the multiplex PCR reads, gives a single entry per CDR3 protein. In the table there are 660,000 or so distinct CDR3 sequences, just under 45% of which are singletons. The sequencing sample was made of peripheral blood or thyroid tissue (not recorded which). All receptors derive from an adult man with Graves' disease, either hyperthyroidism or ophthalmopathy (not recorded which).

The J gene is TRBJ2-5, the V gene TRBV10-3; 7 positions agree with TRBD1. The ends lost 7 bases at V and 5 bases at J; junction bases unmatched: 7. CDR3 size: 13 residues. Germline V gene sequence: CDR1 ENHRY, CDR2 SYGVKD. In nucleotides, the CDR3 is TGTGCCATCAAGCAGACAGGGATGGAGACCCAGTACTTC. Protein sequence: CAIKQTGMETQYF.

At least ten counts were recorded for this clonotype. V usage is TRBV29-1 and J usage is TRBJ2-7, with 15 bases identical to TRBD2. The CDR3 length is 15 residues. The germline V gene has CDR1 SQVTM and CDR2 ANQGSEA. The V and J ends lost 4 bases and 5 bases, in that order; junction bases with no gene match: 6. CDR3 amino acids: CSVAGTSGRTNEQYF. DNA for the CDR3: TGCAGCGTTGCTGGGACTAGCGGGAGGACTAACGAGCAGTACTTC.

About this clonotype itself: A read error may be the cause here, since a much bigger clone is one base away. The CDR3 is CASRTGRNEKLFF. In nucleotides, the CDR3 is TGTGCCAGCAGGACAGGGCGTAATGAAAAACTGTTTTTT. The chain couples TRBV2 to TRBJ1-4, with 7 nucleotides matching TRBD1. CDR3 length: 13 residues. The germline V gene has CDR1 SNHLY and CDR2 FYNNEI. J gave up 4 bases and V 6 bases, and 2 bases lay outside the gene matches.

This clonotype was counted many times. This rearrangement joins TRBV9 to TRBJ1-5; D possibly corresponds to TRBD1 (6 bases). The length of the CDR3 is 14 residues. In germline, CDR1 is SGDLS, CDR2 YYNGEE. V lost 0 bases to trimming and J lost 7 bases, with 11 bases between them. The chain's CDR3 is CASSVGQGRQPQHF. In DNA form, the CDR3 reads TGTGCCAGCAGCGTAGGCCAGGGGAGGCAGCCCCAGCATTTT.

In its sample, this clonotype was seen a few times. The rearrangement joins TRBV19 to TRBJ1-3; TRBD1 might be the D (5 bases). The CDR3 loop spans 13 amino acids. Per the germline V gene, CDR1 is LNHDA and CDR2 is SQIVND (reference sequence). Trimming took off 5 bases at V and 8 bases at J, with 13 bases between the two ends. CDR3 sequence reads: CASSPTRGDTIYF. DNA of the CDR3: TGTGCCAGTAGTCCAACACGGGGGGACACCATATATTTT.

The chain is built from TRBV2 and TRBJ1-2, with D possibly matching TRBD1 (5 bases). This CDR3 is 14 amino acids long. V lost 6 bases and J lost 6, with 17 bases in between. Germline CDR1 SNHLY, CDR2 FYNNEI. The chain's CDR3 is CASSRPDKRDGYTF. CDR3 DNA: TGTGCCAGCAGCCGCCCGGACAAGCGCGATGGCTACACCTTC. The full variable domain, in which reference TRBV2 and TRBJ1-2 provide the parts outside the CDR3, is EPEVTQTPSHQVTQMGQEVILRCVPISNHLYFYWYRQILGQKVEFLVSFYNNEISEKSEIFDDQFSVERPDGSNFTLKIRSTKLEDSAMYFCASSRPDKRDGYTFGSGTRLTVV.

This clonotype appeared a few times. The chain links TRBV7-2 to TRBJ2-2; 9 positions match TRBD2. V was clipped by 4 bases and J by 2 bases; unmatched bases: 8. The V gene's germline CDR1 is SGHTA and CDR2 FQGNSA. The CDR3 has 17 amino acids. The CDR3 nucleotides are TGTGCCAGCAGCTCCGGAGGAGCGGGGGGAAACACCGGGGAGCTGTTTTTT. Amino acid sequence: CASSSGGAGGNTGELFF. Using reference TRBV7-2 and TRBJ2-2 for the parts outside the CDR3, the full variable domain is GAGVSQSPSNKVTEKGKDVELRCDPISGHTALYWYRQSLGQGLEFLIYFQGNSAPDKSGLPSDRFSAERTGGSVSTLTIQRTQQEDSAVYLCASSSGGAGGNTGELFFGEGSRLTVL.

The chain links TRBV19 to TRBJ2-7; 11 bases map to TRBD1. The V gene end was trimmed by 11 bases and the J gene end by 5 bases; junction bases not matched to a gene: 5. The CDR3 length is 12 residues. Germline CDR1 is LNHDA and CDR2 is SQIVND (reference sequence). The CDR3 DNA is TGTGCCTTAGGACAGGGGGCCCACGAGCAGTACTTC. Protein sequence: CALGQGAHEQYF.

The rearrangement uses TRBV6-6 and TRBJ1-2; possible D gene TRBD1, 6 bases. CDR3 length: 13 amino acids. Looked up from germline, CDR1 is MNHNY and CDR2 is SVGAGI (reference sequence). The germline V and J ends were trimmed by 5 bases and 6 bases, with 13 bases remaining between them. The CDR3 DNA sequence: TGTGCCAGCAGTCAAGCAGGGGAAGATGGCTACACCTTC. It encodes CASSQAGEDGYTF.

The J gene is TRBJ1-3, the V gene TRBV19, with 8 nucleotides matching TRBD1. There are 16 residues in the CDR3. CDR1 is LNHDA, CDR2 SQIVND, per germline (reference sequence). Trimming took 6 bases from V and 4 from J; bases not matched to a gene: 11. The CDR3 region is CASSLRDRGIGNTIYF. The CDR3 nucleotides read TGTGCCAGTAGCCTAAGAGACAGGGGTATCGGAAACACCATATATTTT. The whole variable domain, remainder taken from reference TRBV19 and TRBJ1-3, is DGGITQSPKYLFRKEGQNVTLSCEQNLNHDAMYWYRQDPGQGLRLIYYSQIVNDFQKGDIAEGYSVSREKKESFPLTVTSAQKNPTAFYLCASSLRDRGIGNTIYFGEGSWLTVV.

The rearrangement links TRBV29-1 to TRBJ2-2, with 9 bases aligning to TRBD2. V shed 3 bases and J 4 bases; nucleotides not matched to a gene: 6. In germline, CDR1 is SQVTM, CDR2 ANQGSEA. This CDR3 is 15 amino acids long. CDR3: CSVDGLAGPTGELFF. In DNA form, the CDR3 reads TGCAGCGTTGATGGTCTAGCGGGGCCCACCGGGGAGCTGTTTTTT.

The chain couples TRBV20-1 to TRBJ2-5; D is unresolved. The CDR3 length is 14 residues. Germline CDR1 and CDR2: DFQATT and SNEGSKA (reference sequence). The V gene lost 1 base and the J gene lost 3 bases, with 12 bases spanning the gap. CDR3 coding DNA: TGCAGTGCTAGAGCTAGAGACACTAAAGAGACCCAGTACTTC. Translating gives CSARARDTKETQYF.

This clonotype was detected many times. The J gene is TRBJ1-4, the V gene TRBV15, with 7 positions matching TRBD1. With 5 bases clipped from V and 8 bases from J, the junction kept 8 bases outside the gene matches. Germline values: CDR1 LNHNV, CDR2 YYDKDF (reference sequence). CDR3 length equals 14 residues. The DNA for the CDR3 is TGTGCCACCAGCCCAGGGGGTACGGGAGAAAAACTGTTTTTT. Residues: CATSPGGTGEKLFF.

This clonotype was recorded many times. The gene calls are TRBV7-9 and TRBJ1-4, with D possibly TRBD1 on 5 matching bases. The germline gives CDR1 SEHNR, CDR2 FQNEAQ (reference sequence). Trimming removed 5 bases from V and 3 bases from J, with 10 bases in between. The CDR3 has 14 residues. CDR3 in DNA: TGTGCCAGCAGCATGGGACGGGCTAATGAAAAACTGTTTTTT. It yields the protein CASSMGRANEKLFF.

This clonotype was found a few times. This chain links TRBV7-3 with TRBJ1-1; no firm D call. V shed 5 bases and J shed 0 bases, with 13 bases lying between them. Per the germline V gene, CDR1 is SGHTA and CDR2 is FQGTGA. The CDR3 covers 15 residues. CDR3 DNA sequence: TGTGCCAGCAGCCCCTCGGGCCCGATGAACACTGAAGCTTTCTTT. It specifies CASSPSGPMNTEAFF.

This clonotype was counted at least ten times. The chain uses TRBV7-2 and TRBJ1-1; D is unresolved. V was pared by 5 bases and J by 7 bases, with 17 bases between. Germline V gives CDR1 SGHTA, CDR2 FQGNSA. The CDR3 has 14 amino acids. CDR3 residues: CASSHYPLRGEAFF. CDR3 sequence (DNA): TGTGCCAGCAGCCATTATCCTTTGCGAGGTGAAGCTTTCTTT.

Turning to this clonotype: A much bigger clone sits one base away, suggesting this may be a read error. The chain recombines TRBV12-3 or TRBV12-4 with TRBJ1-6; no clear D. The length of the CDR3 is 12 residues. The DNA of the CDR3 is TGTGCCAGCAGTGATTGGAATTCACCCCCCCACTTT. Protein sequence: CASSDWNSPPHF.

The rearrangement uses TRBV25-1 and TRBJ1-1, with 9 bases that match TRBD1. Germline V gene data show CDR1 as MGHDK and CDR2 as SYGVNS. V gave up 9 bases and J gave up 4 bases; unmatched junction bases: 9. The CDR3 spans 14 residues. In DNA form, the CDR3 reads TGTGCCAGTAGAAGGACAGGGGCTGGCACTGAAGCTTTCTTT. Translation: CASRRTGAGTEAFF.

The sample holds a few counts of this clonotype. CDR3 nucleotide sequence: TGCGCCAGCAGGGACGTTCCAAGCAAGACAGATGGCTACACCTTC. It specifies CASRDVPSKTDGYTF. The rearrangement uses TRBV5-1 and TRBJ1-2; a weak D match, TRBD1 (5 bases). The germline V gene encodes CDR1 SGHRS and CDR2 YFSETQ. Deletions cut 5 bases from V and 6 bases from J, with 20 bases between. CDR3 length equals 15 residues.

Many counts were recorded for this clonotype. One end of the junction does not line up with germline, which may come from a read error. The J gene is TRBJ2-5, the V gene TRBV7-9, with 7 bases aligning to TRBD1. There are 11 residues in the CDR3. Germline V gene data show CDR1 as SEHNR and CDR2 as FQNEAQ (reference sequence). CDR3 amino acids: CASSSRTGRHF. The CDR3 DNA sequence: TGTGCCAGCAGCTCACGGACAGGCAGACACTTC.

The chain carries TRBV7-2 and TRBJ1-2, with 9 bases that match TRBD1. With V trimmed by 5 bases and J by 2 bases, 15 bases remained unmatched. The CDR3 loop spans 18 amino acids. Germline V gene data show CDR1 as SGHTA and CDR2 as FQGNSA. CDR3 DNA sequence: TGTGCCAGCAGCACGGTGGGGCCTGGGACAGGGACGAACTATGGCTACACCTTC. It translates to CASSTVGPGTGTNYGYTF. The full variable domain, in which reference TRBV7-2 and TRBJ1-2 provide the parts outside the CDR3, is GAGVSQSPSNKVTEKGKDVELRCDPISGHTALYWYRQSLGQGLEFLIYFQGNSAPDKSGLPSDRFSAERTGGSVSTLTIQRTQQEDSAVYLCASSTVGPGTGTNYGYTFGSGTRLTVV.

The chain combines TRBV24-1 with TRBJ1-5; possible D gene TRBD1, 5 bases. Germline V gives CDR1 KGHDR, CDR2 SFDVKD. CDR3 length equals 16 residues. V was trimmed by 12 bases and J by 0 bases, leaving 20 bases between them. CDR3 coding DNA: TGTGCCTGCAGTGCTGTTTGGGGGGGTAGCAATCAGCCCCAGCATTTT. Protein sequence: CACSAVWGGSNQPQHF.

The rearrangement joins TRBV13 to TRBJ1-1, with D hard to call. Looked up from germline, CDR1 is PRHDT and CDR2 is FYEKMQ (reference sequence). V shed 0 bases and J shed 3 bases, with 8 bases lying between them. The length of the CDR3 is 14 residues. For the CDR3, the DNA is TGTGCCAGCAGCTTAGGGCGGTACTACACTGAAGCTTTCTTT. Protein product: CASSLGRYYTEAFF.

V is TRBV20-1 and J is TRBJ1-1; TRBD1 matches at 8 bases. Germline values: CDR1 DFQATT, CDR2 SNEGSKA (reference sequence). The CDR3 runs 14 residues. Trimming at V came to 2 bases and at J to 1 base, leaving 3 bases not matched to a gene. The CDR3, as DNA: TGCAGTGCTAGAAACGGGACAGGGAACACTGAAGCTTTCTTT. Its protein product is CSARNGTGNTEAFF.

This clonotype was seen a handful of times. The J gene is TRBJ2-5, the V gene TRBV5-1; D remains ambiguous. CDR3 size: 13 residues. The V end lost 3 bases, the J end lost 1 base, and 7 bases lay between the germline ends. Per the germline V gene, CDR1 is SGHRS and CDR2 is YFSETQ. The CDR3 here is CASSSLIQETQYF. CDR3 DNA: TGCGCCAGCAGCTCCCTTATCCAAGAGACCCAGTACTTC.

The V gene is TRBV29-1, the J gene TRBJ1-3; 7 positions match TRBD1. Trimming at V came to 7 bases and at J to 0 bases, leaving 3 bases not matched to a gene. The CDR3 runs to 13 residues. Germline V gene lookup returns CDR1 SQVTM and CDR2 ANQGSEA. CDR3 residues: CSAGTDSGNTIYF. DNA for the CDR3: TGCAGCGCTGGGACAGACTCTGGAAACACCATATATTTT. The full variable domain, its missing parts supplied by reference TRBV29-1 and TRBJ1-3, is SAVISQKPSRDICQRGTSLTIQCQVDSQVTMMFWYRQQPGQSLTLIATANQGSEATYESGFVIDKFPISRPNLTFSTLTVSNMSPEDSSIYLCSAGTDSGNTIYFGEGSWLTVV.

Points on this clonotype: Given a much more abundant clone one base away, this may be a read error. The chain has TRBV20-1 and TRBJ1-6, with 10 bases identical to TRBD1. Germline CDR1 and CDR2: DFQATT and SNEGSKA (reference sequence). The CDR3 covers 14 residues. The CDR3 loop is CSAHSGTGDSHLHF. The CDR3 coding sequence is TGCAGTGCTCATTCCGGGACAGGGGATTCACACCTCCACTTT.

Only a few counts were recorded for this clonotype. The chain is built from TRBV7-9 and TRBJ1-4; unclear D gene. The V end lost 4 bases, the J end lost 4 bases, and 7 bases lay between the germline ends. Germline V gene lookup returns CDR1 SEHNR and CDR2 FQNEAQ (reference sequence). The CDR3 spans 13 residues. This chain's CDR3 is CASSSDFNEKLFF. CDR3 coding DNA: TGTGCCAGCAGCTCCGACTTTAATGAAAAACTGTTTTTT.

Many counts were recorded for this clonotype. V usage is TRBV15 and J usage is TRBJ1-4; 7 bases fit TRBD1. Germline CDR1 reads LNHNV; CDR2 reads YYDKDF (reference sequence). V lost 1 base and J lost 3; bases outside the gene matches: 11. The CDR3 length is 18 residues. CDR3 coding DNA: TGTGCCACCAGCAGAGCCTTGGACAGGACGTACTCTAATGAAAAACTGTTTTTT. Its translation: CATSRALDRTYSNEKLFF.